This T cell receptor (beta chain) originates from a study of cytomegalovirus exposure and HLA in healthy donors. Study-level background: Among the approximately 420 donors who were genotyped, approximately 83% fell in the genetic ancestry cluster that is associated with self-reported Caucasian donors.

Losses at the gene ends were 0 bases for V and 0 bases for J; bases not matched to a gene: 4. This CDR3 spans 15 amino acids. Germline CDR1 reads GTSNPN; CDR2 reads SVGIG (reference sequence). Study-wide results and caveats: Apart from CMV serostatus, no immune exposure information was available.

This clone was observed a handful of times. Antigen specificity is unknown. The PCR ran on 60 Vbeta and 13 Jbeta primers. As handled by the study authors: The count from a later analysis was 65 million to 90 million unique TCR beta chains, around 11 million of them shared. The assay was immunoSEQ multiplex PCR, and TCRdb's table has in-frame clones only and misses some. The D gene and trimming were derived from the DNA, and the V and J assignments and clone size from that table. The sample shows 100,000 to 150,000 clones, over 70% of them seen only once. What was sequenced was PBMCs. The V call is TRBV30, the J call TRBJ2-7, with 8 positions matching TRBD2. This TCR was recovered from a man aged 40-55 years in good health and CMV-seropositive. CDR3 in amino acids: CAWSVGLAASYEQYF. The CDR3 bases are TGTGCCTGGAGTGTAGGACTAGCTGCCTCCTACGAGCAGTACTTC.